This is a list of T cell receptor beta chains from one sample in a study of blood T cell repertoires in COVID-19. Clones were sequenced by immunoSEQ multiplex PCR, and TCRdb holds only the in-frame ones, with some missing. This table has about 190,000 clones, roughly 80% appearing once. Sequencing was done on a sample of peripheral blood. These receptors were obtained from a man aged 45 to 65 who had recovered from COVID-19. Both conserved end residues are part of each CDR3. A D gene is named only where the DNA matches it firmly. Some rows mark clone size as missing; the rest say once, few, many or name a class of expanded clone.

d_call	v_call	clone_size	j_call	cdr3_aa	cdr3_nt
-	TRBV25-1	-	TRBJ2-3	CASSEGGRDTQYF	TGTGCCAGCAGTGAAGGGGGCAGAGATACGCAGTATTTT
-	TRBV9	-	TRBJ1-1	CASSVVGASNTEAFF	TGTGCCAGCAGCGTAGTGGGGGCCTCGAACACTGAAGCTTTCTTT
TRBD1	TRBV16	-	TRBJ2-5	CASSRNRGETQYF	TGTGCCAGCAGCCGAAACAGGGGAGAGACCCAGTACTTC
-	TRBV5-1	once	TRBJ2-1	CASSFRDPGDNEQFF	TGCGCCAGCAGCTTCCGGGACCCAGGGGACAATGAGCAGTTCTTC
-	TRBV21-1	-	TRBJ1-1	CASSKVGANTEAFF	TGTGCCAGCAGCAAAGTAGGAGCGAACACTGAAGCTTTCTTT
-	TRBV7-2	-	TRBJ2-3	CASSFGADTQYF	TGTGCCAGCAGCTTCGGAGCAGATACGCAGTATTTT
-	TRBV4-1	few	TRBJ2-2	CASSQGVGANTGELFF	TGCGCCAGCAGCCAAGGGGTGGGCGCGAACACCGGGGAGCTGTTTTTT
-	TRBV5-4	-	TRBJ2-7	CASSFNAGYEQYF	TGTGCCAGCAGCTTCAATGCAGGGTACGAGCAGTACTTC
TRBD2	TRBV2	-	TRBJ2-1	CASRRVAGGPWISNNEQFF	TGTGCCAGCCGTAGAGTAGCGGGAGGGCCATGGATTAGTAACAATGAGCAGTTCTTC
-	TRBV29-1	-	TRBJ1-1	CSGQASAEAFF	TGCAGCGGACAGGCCAGCGCAGAAGCTTTCTTT
-	TRBV13	-	TRBJ2-2	CASSPEGRGLAGELFF	TGTGCCAGCAGCCCCGAAGGCAGGGGTCTCGCCGGGGAGCTGTTTTTT
TRBD1	TRBV5-1	-	TRBJ1-2	CASSFDRVSHYGYTF	TGCGCCAGCAGCTTCGACAGGGTTTCGCACTATGGCTACACCTTC
-	TRBV12-3/TRBV12-4	-	TRBJ1-2	CASAGYGYTF	TGTGCCAGCGCAGGGTATGGCTACACCTTC
TRBD2	TRBV10-3	-	TRBJ2-7	CAIRPSGREDEQYF	TGTGCCATCAGGCCTAGCGGGAGGGAAGACGAGCAGTACTTC
-	TRBV20-1	-	TRBJ2-7	CSASITEGYEQYF	TGCAGTGCTAGTATTACGGAGGGGTACGAGCAGTACTTC
-	TRBV19	-	TRBJ2-5	CASSISGRGQETQYF	TGTGCCAGTAGTATATCGGGCAGGGGACAAGAGACCCAGTACTTC
-	TRBV27	-	TRBJ2-7	CASSPRPAESYEQYF	TGTGCCAGCAGTCCCCGACCGGCGGAATCCTACGAGCAGTACTTC
TRBD2	TRBV9	-	TRBJ2-5	CASSPRGEGQETQYF	TGTGCCAGCAGCCCCCGGGGGGAGGGCCAAGAGACCCAGTACTTC
-	TRBV28	-	TRBJ1-2	CASSLVGQGTSGYTF	TGTGCCAGCAGTTTGGTCGGGCAGGGTACATCTGGCTACACCTTC
-	TRBV27	-	TRBJ1-2	CASSAPSGGNYGYTF	TGTGCCAGCAGTGCCCCATCGGGGGGTAACTATGGCTACACCTTC
TRBD2	TRBV29-1	few	TRBJ2-4	CSVGASGKNIQYF	TGCAGCGTTGGGGCTAGCGGCAAAAACATTCAGTACTTC
-	TRBV7-6	-	TRBJ1-3	CASSLEGRGKTGNTIYF	TGTGCCAGCAGCTTAGAGGGCCGGGGGAAAACTGGAAACACCATATATTTT
-	TRBV7-8	few	TRBJ2-7	CASSLEAETSYEQYF	TGTGCCAGCAGCTTAGAAGCGGAGACTTCCTACGAGCAGTACTTC
-	TRBV19	-	TRBJ2-6	CASSIDQLRAASGANVLTF	TGTGCCAGTAGTATAGATCAACTGAGGGCAGCAAGTGGGGCCAACGTCCTGACTTTC
TRBD2	TRBV9	-	TRBJ2-1	CASSVRGLAYNEQFF	TGTGCCAGCAGCGTGCGTGGACTAGCCTACAATGAGCAGTTCTTC
-	TRBV25-1	-	TRBJ1-2	CASSAQGYYGYTF	TGTGCCAGCAGTGCCCAGGGATACTATGGCTACACCTTC
TRBD1	TRBV23-1	-	TRBJ1-1	CASSQSSATGVSTEAFF	TGCGCCAGCAGTCAATCGTCGGCGACAGGGGTTAGCACTGAAGCTTTCTTT
-	TRBV28	-	TRBJ1-2	CASSQGSRHFPGYTF	TGTGCCAGCAGTCAGGGTTCCCGTCATTTTCCCGGCTACACCTTC
-	TRBV5-8	-	TRBJ2-5	CASSPGLTGPRGETQYF	TGTGCCAGCAGCCCCGGTTTGACCGGGCCGAGGGGGGAGACCCAGTACTTC
-	TRBV20-1	-	TRBJ2-7	CSARLGALYF	TGCAGTGCGAGACTGGGGGCCCTGTACTTC
TRBD2	TRBV12-5	-	TRBJ2-1	CASGLGRLAGRNEQFF	TGTGCTAGTGGTTTGGGCCGACTAGCGGGAAGAAATGAGCAGTTCTTC
-	TRBV9	-	TRBJ2-3	CASSVVLSGTDTQYF	TGTGCCAGCAGCGTAGTATTGAGCGGCACAGATACGCAGTATTTT
TRBD2	TRBV13	-	TRBJ2-7	CASRRTSGMVSEQYF	TGTGCCAGCAGACGGACTAGCGGGATGGTCTCCGAGCAGTACTTC
TRBD2	TRBV19	-	TRBJ2-3	CASSIGGRVTDTQYF	TGTGCCAGTAGTATCGGCGGGAGGGTGACAGATACGCAGTATTTT
TRBD1	TRBV4-3	-	TRBJ1-1	CASSQEGTGDRMNTEAFF	TGCGCCAGCAGCCAAGAGGGGACAGGGGATAGAATGAACACTGAAGCTTTCTTT
-	TRBV19	once	TRBJ2-6	CASSDPWSSGANVLTF	TGTGCCAGTAGTGATCCGTGGAGCTCTGGGGCCAACGTCCTGACTTTC
-	TRBV5-4	few	TRBJ2-7	CASPLRRGASYEQYF	TGTGCCAGCCCCCTTCGGCGCGGGGCAAGCTACGAGCAGTACTTC
-	TRBV30	-	TRBJ2-3	CAWSFQGTQYF	TGTGCCTGGAGTTTTCAGGGGACGCAGTATTTT
TRBD1	TRBV18	-	TRBJ2-6	CASSLRTGNSGANVLTF	TGTGCCAGCTCACTCCGGACAGGAAACTCTGGGGCCAACGTCCTGACTTTC
TRBD1	TRBV19	few	TRBJ1-5	CASSIPTGQGHDQPQHF	TGTGCCAGTAGTATCCCCACGGGACAGGGACATGATCAGCCCCAGCATTTT
-	TRBV4-2	-	TRBJ2-6	CASSQVPAGANVLTF	TGTGCCAGCAGCCAAGTCCCGGCTGGGGCCAACGTCCTGACTTTC
-	TRBV23-1	-	TRBJ2-7	CASSPWPPLTYEQYF	TGCGCCAGCAGTCCGTGGCCACCTTTGACCTACGAGCAGTACTTC
TRBD1	TRBV27	-	TRBJ2-7	CASSLFLSSGGSTSYEQYF	TGTGCCAGCAGTTTATTTTTATCCTCAGGGGGATCTACGTCCTACGAGCAGTACTTC
-	TRBV3-1/TRBV3-2	-	TRBJ1-1	CASSQMAQGDTEAFF	TGTGCCAGCAGCCAAATGGCACAGGGTGACACTGAAGCTTTCTTT
TRBD1	TRBV28	-	TRBJ1-5	CASRRQGGGNQPQHF	TGTGCCAGCAGACGACAGGGAGGAGGCAATCAGCCCCAGCATTTT
TRBD1	TRBV7-9	few	TRBJ1-1	CASSPGTVEAFF	TGTGCCAGCAGCCCAGGGACAGTTGAAGCTTTCTTT
TRBD1	TRBV10-1	few	TRBJ2-2	CASSEGTGANTGELFF	TGCGCCAGCAGTGAAGGGACAGGCGCGAACACCGGGGAGCTGTTTTTT
-	TRBV2	-	TRBJ1-1	CASSESGYINTEAFF	TGTGCCAGCAGTGAGTCGGGGTACATCAACACTGAAGCTTTCTTT
TRBD2	TRBV14	-	TRBJ2-1	CASSLMTQAGGDEQFF	TGTGCCAGCAGCCTAATGACTCAAGCGGGAGGAGATGAGCAGTTCTTC
TRBD1	TRBV5-1	-	TRBJ1-6	CASSLGQGRNSPLHF	TGCGCCAGCAGCTTGGGACAGGGTAGAAATTCACCCCTCCACTTT
-	TRBV6-4	-	TRBJ1-1	CASSPTQANTEAFF	TGTGCCAGCTCCCCAACACAGGCGAACACTGAAGCTTTCTTT
-	TRBV7-3	-	TRBJ2-5	CASSLNRAETQYF	TGTGCCAGCAGCTTAAACAGGGCGGAGACCCAGTACTTC
TRBD2	TRBV6-6	-	TRBJ2-1	CASSRLAGGPGYNEQFF	TGTGCCAGCAGTCGACTAGCGGGAGGGCCGGGTTACAATGAGCAGTTCTTC